A selection of T cell receptor beta chains follows, all from one sample in a study of T cell responses to AZD1222 COVID-19 vaccine. Repertoires were generated with immunoSEQ multiplex PCR, while TCRdb's copy carries only in-frame clones and drops some. The repertoire holds 150,000 to 200,000 clones, approximately 90% seen once, with roughly 6% in the top ten. Sequencing used peripheral blood, obtained on day 0 of AZD1222 vaccination. These receptors were taken from an adult in good health. The CDR3 runs from the conserved cysteine through the conserved F or W. A D gene is named only where the DNA matches it firmly. Only part of the rows carry a size: once, few, many, or a class if the clone is expanded.

D	V	J	length	size	CDR3	DNA
TRBD1	TRBV19	TRBJ1-3	15	-	CASSPWDSSGNTIYF	TGTGCCAGTAGTCCCTGGGACAGCTCTGGAAACACCATATATTTT
-	TRBV3-1/TRBV3-2	TRBJ1-2	13	once	CASSQEGGHGYTF	TGTGCCAGCAGCCAAGAAGGTGGGCATGGCTACACCTTC
-	TRBV5-4	TRBJ1-4	16	-	CASSLDQQGRNEKLFF	TGTGCCAGCAGCTTGGATCAACAGGGTAGAAATGAAAAACTGTTTTTT
-	TRBV10-3	TRBJ2-3	12	-	CAISDREDTQYF	TGTGCCATCAGTGACAGGGAGGATACGCAGTATTTT
TRBD1	TRBV6-6	TRBJ1-2	14	-	CASSIGTGKDGYTF	TGTGCCAGCAGCATTGGGACAGGGAAGGATGGCTACACCTTC
-	TRBV7-9	TRBJ2-7	13	few	CASSWAGSYEQYF	TGTGCCAGCAGCTGGGCTGGTTCCTACGAGCAGTACTTC
TRBD2	TRBV5-4	TRBJ2-5	15	-	CASSLASGRGETQYF	TGTGCCAGCAGCTTGGCTAGCGGGAGGGGGGAGACCCAGTACTTC
-	TRBV28	TRBJ2-7	12	-	CASSLGVYEQYF	TGTGCCAGCAGTTTGGGGGTGTACGAGCAGTACTTC
TRBD1	TRBV13	TRBJ1-2	17	-	CASSPTGTGGAYYGYTF	TGTGCCAGCAGCCCTACCGGGACAGGGGGCGCCTACTATGGCTACACCTTC
-	TRBV30	TRBJ2-6	14	-	CAWTSQPGANVLTF	TGTGCCTGGACCAGCCAGCCCGGGGCCAACGTCCTGACTTTC
-	TRBV10-3	TRBJ2-2	12	-	CAISVAGGELFF	TGTGCCATCAGTGTGGCCGGCGGGGAGCTGTTTTTT
-	TRBV4-1	TRBJ1-5	17	-	CASSPRPQDDSNQPQHF	TGCGCCAGCAGCCCCCGCCCACAGGACGATAGCAATCAGCCCCAGCATTTT
TRBD2	TRBV6-1	TRBJ2-7	14	-	CASSEAQRGDEQYF	TGTGCCAGCAGTGAAGCGCAACGGGGGGACGAGCAGTACTTC
TRBD1	TRBV6-1	TRBJ1-4	13	-	CASWGQINEKLFF	TGTGCCAGTTGGGGACAGATTAATGAAAAACTGTTTTTT
TRBD1	TRBV3-1/TRBV3-2	TRBJ1-1	19	-	CASSDFLGQGAERGTEAFF	TGTGCCAGCAGCGACTTTCTGGGGCAGGGGGCTGAGAGGGGCACTGAAGCTTTCTTT
TRBD1	TRBV24-1	TRBJ2-6	17	-	CATSDPGGTGQANVLTF	TGTGCCACCAGTGATCCAGGGGGCACGGGTCAGGCCAACGTCCTGACTTTC
-	TRBV30	TRBJ1-5	13	-	CAWAQGNDQPQHF	TGTGCCTGGGCCCAGGGAAACGATCAGCCCCAGCATTTT
-	TRBV19	TRBJ1-2	18	-	CASSINMGVSVANYGYTF	TGTGCCAGTAGTATCAACATGGGGGTGTCCGTCGCTAACTATGGCTACACCTTC
-	TRBV28	TRBJ2-1	12	-	CASSFYPNEQFF	TGTGCCAGCAGTTTTTACCCCAATGAGCAGTTCTTC
-	TRBV2	TRBJ1-6	15	-	CASSLDSSYNSPLHF	TGTGCCAGCAGTCTGGACAGCTCCTATAATTCACCCCTCCACTTT
TRBD2	TRBV11-2	TRBJ2-3	16	once	CASSSRLALRTDTQYF	TGTGCCAGCAGCTCCCGACTAGCGCTGCGAACAGATACGCAGTATTTT
-	TRBV2	TRBJ2-7	15	-	CASRDPGEVAYEQYF	TGTGCCAGCCGGGACCCCGGGGAGGTGGCCTACGAGCAGTACTTC
-	TRBV7-2	TRBJ2-6	14	-	CASSFGGRVNVLTF	TGTGCCAGCAGCTTCGGGGGGCGGGTCAACGTCCTGACTTTC
-	TRBV6-5	TRBJ2-7	14	-	CASILVAGAYEQYF	-
-	TRBV2	TRBJ1-4	15	few	CASSAGTRQNEKLFF	TGTGCCAGCAGTGCAGGGACGAGACAGAATGAAAAACTGTTTTTT
-	TRBV10-3	TRBJ2-3	12	-	CATQPEQDTQYF	TGTGCCACCCAACCCGAACAGGATACGCAGTATTTT
TRBD1	TRBV7-9	TRBJ2-7	16	-	CASSLWGQGVEGEQYF	TGTGCCAGCAGCTTGTGGGGACAGGGAGTCGAAGGCGAGCAGTACTTC
TRBD2	TRBV5-1	TRBJ2-1	15	-	CASSLEGRAGYEQFF	TGCGCCAGCAGCTTGGAGGGGAGGGCGGGCTATGAGCAGTTCTTC
-	TRBV6-4	TRBJ2-2	15	-	CASSDQGLFTGELFF	TGTGCCAGCAGTGACCAAGGACTTTTCACCGGGGAGCTGTTTTTT
-	TRBV21-1	TRBJ2-4	13	-	CASSRTIKNIQYF	TGTGCCAGCAGTCGGACTATAAAAAACATTCAGTACTTC
-	TRBV6-5	TRBJ1-5	13	-	CATSRPDNQPQHF	TGTGCCACCTCGCGGCCAGACAATCAGCCCCAGCATTTT
-	TRBV3-1/TRBV3-2	TRBJ1-5	15	-	CASSQTSDRYQPQHF	TGTGCCAGCAGCCAAACCTCGGACAGATATCAGCCCCAGCATTTT
TRBD1	TRBV2	TRBJ2-3	15	few	CASRPTGVSTDTQYF	TGTGCCAGCAGACCGACAGGGGTGAGCACAGATACGCAGTATTTT
TRBD2	TRBV6-1	TRBJ2-3	17	-	CASSEGASGGSTDTQYF	TGTGCCAGCAGTGAGGGTGCTAGCGGGGGAAGCACAGATACGCAGTATTTT
-	TRBV6-1	TRBJ1-2	15	-	CASSEAYQGTYGYTF	TGTGCCAGCAGTGAAGCGTATCAAGGAACTTATGGCTACACCTTC
TRBD1	TRBV7-9	TRBJ1-6	14	-	CAGRTGTGDSPLHF	TGTGCCGGAAGAACCGGGACAGGTGATTCACCCCTCCACTTT
-	TRBV19	TRBJ2-2	13	-	CASSQVGSGELFF	TGTGCCAGTTCCCAGGTGGGGTCCGGGGAGCTGTTTTTT
-	TRBV5-1	TRBJ1-1	16	-	CASSFRPQGVKTEAFF	TGCGCCAGCAGCTTCCGACCACAGGGTGTGAAGACTGAAGCTTTCTTT
-	TRBV29-1	TRBJ2-7	14	once	CSVARILFPYEQYF	TGCAGCGTTGCCCGGATTCTATTTCCCTACGAGCAGTACTTC
TRBD1	TRBV19	TRBJ1-2	13	-	CASREQGGISYTF	TGTGCCAGCCGGGAACAAGGGGGCATAAGCTACACCTTC
-	TRBV4-2	TRBJ1-3	18	-	CASSQVSLGKGSGNTIYF	TGTGCCAGCAGCCAAGTATCGTTGGGGAAAGGATCTGGAAACACCATATATTTT
TRBD1	TRBV5-1	TRBJ1-4	15	-	CASSRDPGTGEKLFF	TGCGCCAGCAGCCGTGACCCCGGGACAGGAGAAAAACTGTTTTTT
-	TRBV11-2	TRBJ1-2	13	-	CASTSSPSSGYTF	TGTGCCAGCACGAGCAGCCCGTCCTCTGGCTACACCTTC
-	TRBV7-9	TRBJ1-4	15	-	CASSASQVLNEKLFF	TGTGCCAGCAGCGCCTCACAGGTCCTCAATGAAAAACTGTTTTTT
-	TRBV2	TRBJ1-3	14	-	CASSGESWGNTIYF	TGTGCCAGCAGTGGGGAGTCCTGGGGAAACACCATATATTTT
-	TRBV5-1	TRBJ2-2	14	-	CASSLLLNTGELFF	TGCGCCAGCAGCTTGCTCTTGAACACCGGGGAGCTGTTTTTT
-	TRBV5-6	TRBJ1-5	13	-	CAWAPEVGQPQHF	TGTGCCTGGGCCCCCGAGGTAGGTCAGCCCCAGCATTTT
-	TRBV6-1	TRBJ2-2	15	once	CASSELNRNTGELFF	TGTGCCAGCAGTGAATTGAACAGAAACACCGGGGAGCTGTTTTTT
-	TRBV30	TRBJ1-1	12	-	CAWSAGGTEAFF	TGTGCCTGGAGTGCCGGGGGAACTGAAGCTTTCTTT
-	TRBV7-3	TRBJ2-5	15	-	CASSFSPTLAETQYF	TGTGCCAGCAGCTTTTCCCCGACTTTGGCGGAGACCCAGTACTTC
TRBD2	TRBV7-6	TRBJ2-5	19	once	CASSLGLLSGGPNRETQYF	TGTGCCAGCAGCTTAGGGTTACTTAGCGGGGGGCCGAATAGGGAGACCCAGTACTTC
TRBD1	TRBV28	TRBJ1-5	18	once	CASSLWAGGGQTNQPQHF	TGTGCCAGCAGTTTATGGGCCGGGGGGGGACAGACCAATCAGCCCCAGCATTTT
-	TRBV6-5	TRBJ2-7	15	-	CASRNTIRAFYEQYF	TGTGCCAGCAGAAATACTATTAGGGCCTTCTACGAGCAGTACTTC
-	TRBV6-5	TRBJ2-3	15	-	CASSYLGDTTDTQYF	TGTGCCAGCAGTTACTTGGGGGACACCACAGATACGCAGTATTTT
TRBD1	TRBV28	TRBJ2-7	14	-	CASSSGTGAYEQYF	TGTGCCAGCAGCTCCGGGACAGGGGCCTACGAGCAGTACTTC
TRBD1	TRBV6-5	TRBJ1-2	12	-	CASSDRWEGYTF	TGTGCCAGTTCGGACAGGTGGGAGGGCTACACCTTC
-	TRBV4-1	TRBJ1-3	13	-	CASSQDEGNTIYF	TGCGCCAGCAGCCAAGATGAGGGAAACACCATATATTTT
-	TRBV20-1	TRBJ2-7	11	-	CSANRESEQYF	TGCAGTGCCAACAGGGAGTCCGAGCAGTACTTC
-	TRBV5-1	TRBJ1-6	14	once	CASSLSQPNSPLHF	TGCGCCAGCAGCTTGTCACAGCCTAATTCACCCCTCCACTTT